This T cell receptor beta chain is drawn from a study of T cell changes during pregnancy in multiple sclerosis. Germline CDR1 is SGHRS and CDR2 is YFSETQ. J lost 2 bases, V lost 0 bases, and 3 bases had no gene match. This CDR3 is built from 16 residues. Using immunoSEQ multiplex PCR, the repertoire was profiled, and TCRdb retains in-frame clones only, with some absent. The top ten hold 1.2% to 1.5% of the sample, which has 55,000 to 70,000 clones, about 90% seen once. The origin of this receptor is a female donor in good health, enrolled as a control in a pregnancy study. The sample here was peripheral blood, taken in the second trimester of pregnancy. The chain is built from TRBV5-1 and TRBJ2-5, with TRBD2 matching 11 bases. CDR3: CASSLGLAGGQETQYF. Here the CDR3 DNA reads TGCGCCAGCAGCTTGGGGCTAGCGGGAGGACAAGAGACCCAGTACTTC.